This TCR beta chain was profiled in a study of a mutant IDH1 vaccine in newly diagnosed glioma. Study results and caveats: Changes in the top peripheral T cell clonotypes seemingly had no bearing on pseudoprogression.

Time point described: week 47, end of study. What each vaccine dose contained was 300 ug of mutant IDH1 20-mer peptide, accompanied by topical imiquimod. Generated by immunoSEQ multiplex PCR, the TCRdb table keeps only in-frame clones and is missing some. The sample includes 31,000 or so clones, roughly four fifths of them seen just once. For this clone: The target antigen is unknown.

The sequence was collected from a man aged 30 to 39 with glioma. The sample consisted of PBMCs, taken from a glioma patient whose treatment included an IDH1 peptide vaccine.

The CDR3 region has the DNA TGTGCCAGCAGGGTTAAAGCTTTCTTT. Protein sequence: CASRVKAFF. The genes are TRBV28 and TRBJ1-1; D is unclear. CDR3 length: 9 residues. V was trimmed by 6 bases and J by 9 bases, leaving 5 bases between them. Germline-derived CDR1 and CDR2 are MDHEN and SYDVKM. The entire variable domain, with the rest obtained from reference TRBV28 and TRBJ1-1, is as follows: DVKVTQSSRYLVKRTGEKVFLECVQDMDHENMFWYRQDPGLGLRLIYFSYDVKMKEKGDIPEGYSVSREKKERFSLILESASTNQTSMYLCASRVKAFFGQGTRLTVV.